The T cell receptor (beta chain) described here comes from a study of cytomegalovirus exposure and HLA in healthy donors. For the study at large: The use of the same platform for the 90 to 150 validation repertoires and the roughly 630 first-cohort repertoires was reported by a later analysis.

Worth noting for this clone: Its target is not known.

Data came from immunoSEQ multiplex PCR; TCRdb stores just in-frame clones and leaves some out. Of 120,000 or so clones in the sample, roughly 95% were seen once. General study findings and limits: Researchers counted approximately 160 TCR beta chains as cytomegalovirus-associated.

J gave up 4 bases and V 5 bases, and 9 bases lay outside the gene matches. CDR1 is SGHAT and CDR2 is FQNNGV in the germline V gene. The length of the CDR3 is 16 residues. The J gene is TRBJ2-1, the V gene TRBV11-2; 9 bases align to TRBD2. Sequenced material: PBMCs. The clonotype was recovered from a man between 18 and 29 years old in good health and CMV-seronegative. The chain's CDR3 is CASSPSGLAGYNEQFF. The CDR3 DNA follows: TGTGCCAGCAGCCCCAGTGGTCTAGCGGGATACAATGAGCAGTTCTTC.